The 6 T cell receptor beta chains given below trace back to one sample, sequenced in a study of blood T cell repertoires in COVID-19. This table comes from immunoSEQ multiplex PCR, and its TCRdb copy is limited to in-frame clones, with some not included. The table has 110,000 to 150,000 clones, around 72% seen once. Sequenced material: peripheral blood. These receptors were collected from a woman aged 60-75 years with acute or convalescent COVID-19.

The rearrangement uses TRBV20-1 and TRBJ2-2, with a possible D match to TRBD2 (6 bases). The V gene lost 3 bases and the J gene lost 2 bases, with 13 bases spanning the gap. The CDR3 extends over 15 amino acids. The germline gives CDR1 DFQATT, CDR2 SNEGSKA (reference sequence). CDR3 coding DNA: TGCAGTGCTAGTGAGGGGAGGATAAACACCGGGGAGCTGTTTTTT. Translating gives CSASEGRINTGELFF.

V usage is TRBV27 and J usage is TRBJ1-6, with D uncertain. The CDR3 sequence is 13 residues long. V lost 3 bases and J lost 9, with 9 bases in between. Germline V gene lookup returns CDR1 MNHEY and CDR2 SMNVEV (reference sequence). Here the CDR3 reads CASSFGGRSPLHF. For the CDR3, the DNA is TGTGCCAGCAGTTTCGGTGGGCGTTCACCCCTCCACTTT.

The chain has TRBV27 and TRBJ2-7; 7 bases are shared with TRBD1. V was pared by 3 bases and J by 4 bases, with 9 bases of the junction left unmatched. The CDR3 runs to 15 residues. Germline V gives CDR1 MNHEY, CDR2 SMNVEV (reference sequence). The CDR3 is CASSFGPQGPYEQYF. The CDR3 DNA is TGTGCCAGCAGTTTCGGACCACAGGGGCCATACGAGCAGTACTTC.

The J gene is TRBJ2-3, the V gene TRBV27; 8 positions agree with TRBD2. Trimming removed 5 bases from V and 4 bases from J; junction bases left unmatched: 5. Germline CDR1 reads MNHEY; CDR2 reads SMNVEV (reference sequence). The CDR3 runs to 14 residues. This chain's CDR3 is CASSLGLASDTQYF. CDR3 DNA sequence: TGTGCCAGCAGTCTAGGACTAGCTTCAGATACGCAGTATTTT.

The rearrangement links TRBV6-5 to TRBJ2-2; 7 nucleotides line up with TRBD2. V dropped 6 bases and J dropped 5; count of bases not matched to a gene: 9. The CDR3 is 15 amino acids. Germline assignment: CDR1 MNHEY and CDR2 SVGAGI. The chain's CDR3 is CASRRDGGGTGELFF. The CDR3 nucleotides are TGTGCCAGCAGACGGGATGGCGGGGGTACCGGGGAGCTGTTTTTT.

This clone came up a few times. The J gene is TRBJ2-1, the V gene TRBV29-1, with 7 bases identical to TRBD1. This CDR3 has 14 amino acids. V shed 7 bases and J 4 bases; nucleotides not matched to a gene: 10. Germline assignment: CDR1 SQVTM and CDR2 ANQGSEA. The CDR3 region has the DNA TGCAGCGCAGACGAATCGACAGGGTACAATGAGCAGTTCTTC. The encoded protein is CSADESTGYNEQFF.